This section outlines one T cell receptor (beta chain) sequence together with its context. Its antigen is still unknown. The input lacks base qualities; no much larger clone sits a single base away. Donors formed part of the validation cohort, which comprised 120 subjects and was distinct from the first cohort of under 750 subjects. The sample is drawn from a study of cytomegalovirus exposure and HLA in healthy donors (dated by TCRdb to 2016 to 2017). About the full investigation: The 500 to 800 repertoires of the first cohort and the roughly 120 validation repertoires were produced on the same platform, according to a later analysis. The study aimed to test whether cataloging public T cell receptors could reveal signatures of past pathogen exposure. The study combined high-throughput TCR immunosequencing, statistical association of individual TCRs with disease status, and machine learning to predict cytomegalovirus infection status. In addition to the first cohort of 666 subjects, a separate validation cohort of about 120 different subjects was used. The research as a whole found: The authors suggested that the approach could potentially be extended to other disease states and immunological phenotypes. Three of the identified cytomegalovirus-associated TCR beta chains were confirmed in vitro to be specific for cytomegalovirus antigens. The classifier was reported to diagnose cytomegalovirus status with high specificity and sensitivity in both the original and validation cohorts. The validation cohort had no HLA typing available for a later analysis, so co-occurrence within that cohort was assessed over all 130 or so repertoires. Across donors, most TCR sequences were observed very rarely, whereas some public TCRs were present in many individuals. In a later analysis, TCRs clustered in the first cohort were found to also tend to co-occur in the 130 or so validation repertoires, with roughly 93% of cluster scores above 0. The study listed 150 to 200 TCR beta chains as associated with cytomegalovirus.

Preparation of the library involved the immunoSEQ multiplex PCR assay. The paper's data handling went like this. A statistical classification framework was developed to diagnose cytomegalovirus status using the catalog of TCR beta chain sequences. TCRdb obtained this table from immuneACCESS and retained in-frame rearrangements with V and J assigned. These tables miss some clones; where compared with another copy, unresolved V genes account for less than half of the shortfall, and the remainder is unexplained. Clonal size and the V and J genes are those of that table, whereas D and trimming came from the DNA. The sample table shows 150,000 to 200,000 clones, and approximately 80% are seen once. Around 2.4% of the sample is taken by the ten largest. Per the germline V gene (reference sequence), MNHEY is the CDR1 and SMNVEV is the CDR2. The CDR3 runs 13 residues from the cysteine to the phenylalanine. The CDR3 DNA has 39 bases and is translated from base 1. Between the V and J ends, shortened by 0 bases and 4 bases respectively, the junction contains 6 bases.

Here the chain combines TRBV27 and TRBJ1-1; too little of a D gene remains to name it. Sequencing was performed on PBMCs. The sequence was collected from a man aged 30 to 45 in good health and CMV-seropositive. The CDR3 protein: CASSLSRGTEAFF. The bases are TGTGCCAGCAGTTTATCGCGGGGCACTGAAGCTTTCTTT.